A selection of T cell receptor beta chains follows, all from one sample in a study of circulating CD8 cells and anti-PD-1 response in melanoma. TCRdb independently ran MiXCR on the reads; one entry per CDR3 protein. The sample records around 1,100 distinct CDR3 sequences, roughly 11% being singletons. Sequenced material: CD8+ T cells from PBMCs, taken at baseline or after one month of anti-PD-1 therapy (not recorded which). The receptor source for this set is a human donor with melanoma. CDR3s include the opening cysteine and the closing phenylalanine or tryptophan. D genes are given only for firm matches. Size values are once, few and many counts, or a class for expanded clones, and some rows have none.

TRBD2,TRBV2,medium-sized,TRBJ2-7,CASKPGGVYEQYF,TGTGCCAGCAAACCGGGGGGAGTCTACGAGCAGTACTTC
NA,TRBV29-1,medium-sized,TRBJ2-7,CSAHTSTDREQYF,TGCAGCGCCCACACGTCCACGGACCGCGAGCAGTACTTC
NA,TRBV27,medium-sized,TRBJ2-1,CASSLYNEQFF,TGTGCCAGCAGTTTATACAATGAGCAGTTCTTC
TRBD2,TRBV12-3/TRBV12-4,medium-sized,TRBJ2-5,CASSVQGLAGGPMETQYF,TGTGCCAGCAGTGTACAGGGACTAGCGGGGGGGCCGATGGAGACCCAGTACTTC
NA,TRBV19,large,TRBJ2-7,CASRPGIAPPCSYEQYF,TGTGCCAGTAGACCCGGGATTGCACCTCCGTGCTCCTACGAGCAGTACTTC
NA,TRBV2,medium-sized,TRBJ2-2,CASSETWDIRELFF,TGTGCCAGCAGCGAAACCTGGGACATCCGGGAGCTGTTTTTT
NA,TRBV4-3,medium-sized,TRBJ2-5,CASSQDLVSDETQYF,TGCGCCAGCAGCCAAGATCTGGTTAGTGACGAGACCCAGTACTTC
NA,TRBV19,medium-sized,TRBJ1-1,CASSGRRPTNTEAFF,TGTGCCAGTAGTGGGAGGCGTCCCACGAACACTGAAGCTTTCTTT
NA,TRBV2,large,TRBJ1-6,CASSESQSLHF,TGTGCCAGCAGTGAATCCCAGTCCCTCCACTTT
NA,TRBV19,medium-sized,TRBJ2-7,CASSLTESSYEQYF,TGTGCCAGTTCCTTGACAGAATCCTCCTACGAGCAGTACTTC
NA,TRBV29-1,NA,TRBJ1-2,CSVLTGSGDYGYTF,TGCAGCGTTTTGACGGGCTCAGGGGACTATGGCTACACCTTC
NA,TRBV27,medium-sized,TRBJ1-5,CASSLLSGWNQPQHF,TGTGCCAGCAGTTTACTTTCAGGATGGAATCAGCCCCAGCATTTT
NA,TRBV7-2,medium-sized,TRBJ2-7,CASSLAPAYEQYF,TGTGCCAGCAGCTTGGCTCCAGCCTACGAGCAGTACTTC
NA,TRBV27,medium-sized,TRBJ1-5,CASSLLGDGQPQHF,TGTGCCAGCAGTTTATTAGGGGACGGGCAGCCCCAGCATTTT
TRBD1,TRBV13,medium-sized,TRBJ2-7,CASSLFGTGPPTEQYF,TGTGCCAGCAGCTTATTTGGGACAGGTCCCCCTACCGAGCAGTACTTC
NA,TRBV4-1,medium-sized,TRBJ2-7,CASSQLGVDEQYF,TGCGCCAGCAGCCAACTAGGGGTCGACGAGCAGTACTTC
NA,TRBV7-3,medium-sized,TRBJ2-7,CASSLSGGSEQYF,TGTGCCAGCAGCTTAAGTGGGGGCTCCGAGCAGTACTTC
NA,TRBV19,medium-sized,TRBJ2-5,CASSRWTGAGETQYF,TGTGCCAGTAGTAGGTGGACAGGCGCGGGGGAGACCCAGTACTTC
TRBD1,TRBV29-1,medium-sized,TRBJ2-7,CSAFGQGAVEQYF,TGCAGCGCCTTCGGACAGGGGGCAGTCGAGCAGTACTTC
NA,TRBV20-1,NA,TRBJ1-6,CSARGLMRGDNSPLHF,TGCAGCGCTAGAGGCTTAATGAGAGGGGATAATTCACCCCTCCACTTT
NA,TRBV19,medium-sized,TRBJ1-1,CASLYRNTEAFF,TGTGCCAGCCTATACAGGAACACTGAAGCTTTCTTT
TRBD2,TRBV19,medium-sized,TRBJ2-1,CATSLANEQFF,TGTGCCACTTCACTAGCGAATGAGCAGTTCTTC
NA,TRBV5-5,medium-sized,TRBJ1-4,CASSFRVANEKLFF,TGTGCCAGCAGCTTCAGGGTGGCTAATGAAAAACTGTTTTTT
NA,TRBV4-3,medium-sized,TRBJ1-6,CASSQDRGDSSPLHF,TGCGCCAGCAGCCAAGATCGGGGGGATTCCTCACCCCTCCACTTT
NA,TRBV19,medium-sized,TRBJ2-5,CASSEGVRETQYF,TGTGCCAGTAGTGAAGGGGTTCGGGAGACCCAGTACTTC
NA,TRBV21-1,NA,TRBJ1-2,CASSKAGGFNYGYTF,TGTGCCAGCAGCAAAGCTGGGGGTTTTAACTATGGCTACACCTTC
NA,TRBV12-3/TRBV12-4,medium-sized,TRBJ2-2,CASMIQGTGELFF,TGTGCCAGCATGATACAAGGGACCGGGGAGCTGTTTTTT
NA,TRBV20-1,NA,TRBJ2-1,CSARRRLRGDNEQFF,TGCAGTGCTAGGCGGCGGCTCCGCGGAGACAATGAGCAGTTCTTC
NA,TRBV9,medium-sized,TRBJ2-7,CASSGSYEQYF,TGTGCCAGCAGCGGGTCCTACGAGCAGTACTTC
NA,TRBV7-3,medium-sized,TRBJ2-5,CASRPGNQETQYF,TGTGCCAGCAGGCCGGGCAACCAAGAGACCCAGTACTTC
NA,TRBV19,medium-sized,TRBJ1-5,CASSMGHVGHQPQHF,TGTGCCAGTAGCATGGGACACGTGGGTCATCAGCCCCAGCATTTT
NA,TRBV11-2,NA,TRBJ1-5,CASSTGVGQPQHF,TGTGCCAGCTCCACAGGAGTAGGTCAGCCCCAGCATTTT
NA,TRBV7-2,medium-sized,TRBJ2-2,CASSVLSNTGELFF,TGTGCCAGCAGCGTTTTATCGAACACCGGGGAGCTGTTTTTT
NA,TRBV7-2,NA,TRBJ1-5,CASKGGHNQPQHF,TGTGCCAGCAAAGGGGGGCACAATCAGCCCCAGCATTTT
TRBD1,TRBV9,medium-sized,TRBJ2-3,CASSHRGGTDTQYF,TGTGCCAGCAGCCACAGGGGAGGCACAGATACGCAGTATTTT
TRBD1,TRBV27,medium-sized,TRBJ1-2,CASSFQGGSFNYGYTF,TGTGCCAGCAGTTTTCAAGGGGGCAGTTTCAACTATGGCTACACCTTC
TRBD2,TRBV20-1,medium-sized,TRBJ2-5,CSAKATSGVWRQETQYF,TGCAGTGCTAAGGCGACTAGCGGGGTATGGCGTCAAGAGACCCAGTACTTC
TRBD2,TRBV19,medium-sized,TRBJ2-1,CASSSQAGGHNEQFF,TGTGCCAGTAGTAGCCAGGCGGGGGGTCACAATGAGCAGTTCTTC
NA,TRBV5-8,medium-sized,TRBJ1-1,CASSLGTPPDTEAFF,TGTGCCAGCAGCTTGGGGACACCTCCGGACACTGAAGCTTTCTTT
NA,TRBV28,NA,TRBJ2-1,CASSSGTVSSYNEQFF,TGTGCCAGCAGTTCTGGGACTGTCAGCTCCTACAATGAGCAGTTCTTC